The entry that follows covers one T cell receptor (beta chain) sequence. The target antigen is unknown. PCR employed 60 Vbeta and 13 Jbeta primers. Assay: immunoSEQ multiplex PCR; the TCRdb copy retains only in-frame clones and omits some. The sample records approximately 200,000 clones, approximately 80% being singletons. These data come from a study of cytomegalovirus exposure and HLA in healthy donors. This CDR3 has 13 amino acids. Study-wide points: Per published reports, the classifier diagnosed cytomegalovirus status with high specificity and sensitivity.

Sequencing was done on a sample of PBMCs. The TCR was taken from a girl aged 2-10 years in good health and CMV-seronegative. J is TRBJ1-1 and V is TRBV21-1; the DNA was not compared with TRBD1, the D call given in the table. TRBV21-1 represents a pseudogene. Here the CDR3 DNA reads TGTGCCAGCAGCAACAGGGGATACACTGAAGCTTTCTTT. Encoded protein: CASSNRGYTEAFF.